This T cell receptor (beta chain) was documented in a study of T cells in localized non-small cell lung cancer. Assay used: immunoSEQ multiplex PCR; TCRdb lists only in-frame clones, some missing. The profile shows around 3,000 clones, under 30% of them singletons. Germline V gives CDR1 SGHRS, CDR2 YFSETQ. Losses at the gene ends were 0 bases for V and 6 bases for J; bases not matched to a gene: 4. CDR3 length: 15 amino acids. The sequenced sample was lung tumor tissue, obtained before any cancer treatment. The clonotype comes from a woman aged 35-75 years with stage I squamous cell lung carcinoma. The rearrangement joins TRBV5-1 to TRBJ2-7; 12 bases line up with TRBD1. The CDR3, as DNA: TGCGCCAGCAGCTTGGCGGGGACAGGGGGCGTCGAGCAGTACTTC. Residues: CASSLAGTGGVEQYF.